Listed here are 27 T cell receptor beta chains from one sample, sequenced in a study of T cells in Graves' hyperthyroidism and ophthalmopathy. Authors of the study amplified TCR beta CDR3 regions from RNA transcripts. With the HTBI primer set, the TCR CDR3 went through a first round of RT-PCR. TCRdb ran MiXCR on the multiplex PCR reads and lists one entry per CDR3 protein. The sample lists under 550,000 distinct CDR3 sequences, 20% occurring once. The sample taken for sequencing was blood. These TCRs come from a man aged 40-55 years with Graves' ophthalmopathy.

This clonotype was recorded many times. The V gene is TRBV2, the J gene TRBJ2-3; D remains ambiguous. This CDR3 has 14 amino acids. Germline CDR1 is SNHLY and CDR2 is FYNNEI. Trimming removed 9 bases at V and 1 base at J, with 14 bases between. The CDR3 bases are TGTGCCAGTGAGGTAGGGTTGGGCACAGATACGCAGTATTTT. It codes for CASEVGLGTDTQYF.

The genes are TRBV12-3 or TRBV12-4 and TRBJ1-1, with D possibly matching TRBD1 (5 bases). This CDR3 has 14 amino acids. V lost 2 bases and J 0 bases, leaving 7 bases between the germline ends. This CDR3 reads CASSLSGLNTEAFF. The CDR3 nucleotides are TGTGCCAGCAGTTTATCAGGGCTGAACACTGAAGCTTTCTTT.

This clonotype was seen repeatedly, ten times or more. The chain combines TRBV2 with TRBJ2-7; 10 bases match TRBD2. The J segment lost 7 bases and the V segment lost 5 bases, leaving 8 bases of the junction unmatched. Germline CDR1 and CDR2: SNHLY and FYNNEI. CDR3 length equals 14 residues. The CDR3 spells CASSPLAGVGEQYF. Here the CDR3 DNA reads TGTGCCAGCAGTCCTCTAGCGGGAGTAGGAGAGCAGTACTTC. Based on the CDR3 plus reference TRBV2 and TRBJ2-7, the full variable domain is EPEVTQTPSHQVTQMGQEVILRCVPISNHLYFYWYRQILGQKVEFLVSFYNNEISEKSEIFDDQFSVERPDGSNFTLKIRSTKLEDSAMYFCASSPLAGVGEQYFGPGTRLTVT.

The rearrangement uses TRBV7-2 and TRBJ2-7; TRBD1 agrees at 9 bases. This CDR3 spans 16 amino acids. Germline V CDR1 and CDR2: SGHTA, FQGNSA. J gave up 3 bases and V 2 bases, and 8 bases lay outside the gene matches. CDR3 protein: CASSLREGQGSYEQYF. The CDR3 coding sequence is TGTGCCAGCAGCTTACGGGAAGGACAGGGGAGCTACGAGCAGTACTTC.

The rearrangement links TRBV5-1 to TRBJ2-7; 7 nucleotides align to TRBD2. V trimming: 4 bases; J trimming: 3 bases; junction bases outside the gene matches: 10. The CDR3 is 15 residues long. Germline CDR1 reads SGHRS; CDR2 reads YFSETQ. The CDR3 region has the DNA TGCGCCAGCAGCCCGGACCAGCGGGGAAGCTACGAGCAGTACTTC. Translating it yields CASSPDQRGSYEQYF.

This clonotype occurred a few times. CDR3 loop: CASSSPGGRGTDTQYF. CDR3 DNA: TGTGCCAGCTCCTCGCCCGGGGGCCGCGGAACAGATACGCAGTATTTT. V usage is TRBV18 and J usage is TRBJ2-3; D may correspond to TRBD1 or TRBD2 (6 bases each). The CDR3 sequence is 16 residues long. Trimming stripped 6 bases from V and 3 bases from J, with 19 bases between. Germline assignment: CDR1 KGHSH and CDR2 LQKENI. Variable domain in full (rest from reference TRBV18 and TRBJ2-3): NAGVMQNPRHLVRRRGQEARLRCSPMKGHSHVYWYRQLPEEGLKFMVYLQKENIIDESGMPKERFSAEFPKEGPSILRIQQVVRGDSAAYFCASSSPGGRGTDTQYFGPGTRLTVL.

This clonotype was found a few times. The chain links TRBV6-1 to TRBJ2-7, with 8 bases lining up with TRBD1. This CDR3 has 14 residues. Germline V gene sequence: CDR1 MNHNS, CDR2 SASEGT. After removal of 7 bases from V and 4 bases from J, the junction contained 9 bases not matched to a gene. CDR3 DNA sequence: TGTGCCAGCACCGTGACAGGGGACGGGTACGAGCAGTACTTC. Encoded protein: CASTVTGDGYEQYF.

Notes on this clonotype: Germline is not matched at one junction end, which may reflect a read error. The V and J genes are TRBV6-5 and TRBJ2-1, with a weak D call TRBD2 (6 bases). The CDR3 covers 15 residues. Per germline, CDR1 MNHEY and CDR2 SVGAGI. DNA for the CDR3: TGTGCCAGCAATTACTTAGTAGCGGCCTACAATGAGCAGTTCTTC. Translation gives CASNYLVAAYNEQFF.

The rearrangement joins TRBV5-1 to TRBJ1-1; D unclear. CDR1 SGHRS and CDR2 YFSETQ come from the germline V gene. V shed 2 bases and J shed 7 bases, with 9 bases lying between them. The CDR3 is 12 amino acids. CDR3 loop: CASSFPDNEAFF. The CDR3 DNA is TGCGCCAGCAGCTTTCCAGACAATGAAGCTTTCTTT.

This clonotype was observed a handful of times. In nucleotides, the CDR3 is TGTGCCAGCTCACCACCGAAAACTAATGAAAAACTGTTTTTT. It is translated as CASSPPKTNEKLFF. The chain couples TRBV18 to TRBJ1-4, with no clear D. The CDR3 is made up of 14 amino acids. V lost 0 bases to trimming and J lost 1 base, with 3 bases between them. From germline, CDR1 is KGHSH and CDR2 LQKENI. The whole variable domain, filled in from reference TRBV18 and TRBJ1-4, reads NAGVMQNPRHLVRRRGQEARLRCSPMKGHSHVYWYRQLPEEGLKFMVYLQKENIIDESGMPKERFSAEFPKEGPSILRIQQVVRGDSAAYFCASSPPKTNEKLFFGSGTQLSVL.

About this clonotype: Being one base from a much bigger clone, this may be a read error. The rearrangement uses TRBV5-1 and TRBJ2-3; D remains ambiguous. Germline V gives CDR1 SGHRS, CDR2 YFSETQ. The CDR3 loop spans 14 amino acids. CDR3 nucleotides: TGCTCCAGCAGTTCTCTAGAGAGCACAGATACGCAGTATTTT. Protein sequence: CSSSSLESTDTQYF. Variable domain in full (rest from reference TRBV5-1 and TRBJ2-3): KAGVTQTPRYLIKTRGQQVTLSCSPISGHRSVSWYQQTPGQGLQFLFEYFSETQRNKGNFPGRFSGRQFSNSRSEMNVSTLELGDSALYLCSSSSLESTDTQYFGPGTRLTVL.

This clonotype was recorded many times. The V gene is TRBV6-5, the J gene TRBJ2-7; D not certain. The germline V and J ends were trimmed by 2 bases and 6 bases, with 14 bases remaining between them. Looked up from germline, CDR1 is MNHEY and CDR2 is SVGAGI. The CDR3 loop spans 14 amino acids. The CDR3 region is CASSYLSRSREQYF. The DNA of the CDR3 is TGTGCCAGCAGTTACCTGAGCAGGAGTCGCGAGCAGTACTTC.

The table lists this clonotype with many counts. The chain is built from TRBV20-1 and TRBJ2-1; D is undetermined. Germline V gene data show CDR1 as DFQATT and CDR2 as SNEGSKA (reference sequence). The CDR3 has 14 residues. Trimming left V 3 bases short and J 6 bases short, with 15 bases between. The CDR3 sequence is CSASSGRKPNEQFF. DNA for the CDR3: TGCAGTGCTAGTAGTGGACGCAAACCCAATGAGCAGTTCTTC.

This clonotype was recorded once. The V gene is TRBV18, the J gene TRBJ2-1; 10 positions agree with TRBD2. Per the germline V gene, CDR1 is KGHSH and CDR2 is LQKENI. Trimming at V came to 1 base and at J to 13 bases, leaving 16 bases not matched to a gene. The CDR3 totals 17 residues. Here the CDR3 DNA reads TGTGCCAGCTCACCACAGGGCGGGCTAGCGGGAGTTACTAACCAGTTCTTC. Protein sequence: CASSPQGGLAGVTNQFF.

This clonotype was seen many times. The chain is built from TRBV18 and TRBJ1-4; no reliable D call. CDR1 is KGHSH, CDR2 LQKENI, per germline. V was clipped by 1 base and J by 2 bases, with 11 bases between them. The CDR3 spans 16 residues. The CDR3 DNA reads as TGTGCCAGCTCACCACTGGCGGATCGGACTAATGAAAAACTGTTTTTT. This codes for CASSPLADRTNEKLFF.

This clonotype has at least ten counts. The CDR3 DNA follows: TGTGCCAGCAGTGAAGGGGGGACTAGCGGGAGATACGACGAGCAGTACTTC. Protein product: CASSEGGTSGRYDEQYF. V gene TRBV2 combines with J gene TRBJ2-7; 14 bases are a match to TRBD2. CDR1 and CDR2 (germline): SNHLY, FYNNEI. This CDR3 has 17 amino acids. The V and J ends lost 1 base and 5 bases, in that order; junction bases with no gene match: 7.

This clonotype was detected only a few times. The chain links TRBV5-5 to TRBJ1-5; D is possibly TRBD1 (6 bases). Trimming pared 1 base from V and 3 bases from J, leaving 14 bases between. CDR1 is SGHKS and CDR2 is YYEKEE in the germline V gene (reference sequence). The CDR3 spans 16 residues. CDR3 DNA sequence: TGTGCCAGCAGCTTGTTCCTCCCGGGGGCCAATCAGCCCCAGCATTTT. This gives the protein CASSLFLPGANQPQHF.

The sample holds many counts of this clonotype. The rearrangement links TRBV2 to TRBJ1-2; 8 bases line up with TRBD1. Germline CDR1 is SNHLY and CDR2 is FYNNEI. Trimming at V came to 5 bases and at J to 7 bases, leaving 9 bases not matched to a gene. CDR3 length: 14 amino acids. Here the CDR3 DNA reads TGTGCCAGCAGTCGGACAGGGAGTAGGTTTGGCTACACCTTC. It specifies CASSRTGSRFGYTF.

To note about this clonotype: Just one base apart from a much larger clone, this may be a read error. This chain uses TRBV30 with TRBJ2-5; 11 nucleotides align to TRBD1. The CDR3 is 16 residues long. V trimming: 1 base; J trimming: 2 bases; junction bases outside the gene matches: 6. Per the germline V gene, CDR1 is GTSNPN and CDR2 is SVGIG (reference sequence). The CDR3 loop is CAWSAGTGGAQETQYF. As DNA, the CDR3 is TGTGCCTGGAGTGCAGGGACAGGGGGAGCTCAAGAGACCCAGTACTTC. Full variable domain (remainder filled in from reference TRBV30 and TRBJ2-5): SQTIHQWPATLVQPVGSPLSLECTVEGTSNPNLYWYRQAAGRGLQLLFYSVGIGQISSEVPQNLSASRPQDRQFILSSKKLLLSDSGFYLCAWSAGTGGAQETQYFGPGTRLLVL.

The rearrangement uses TRBV10-2 and TRBJ1-1; D may be TRBD1 (6 bases). There are 14 residues in the CDR3. Deletions cut 6 bases from V and 1 base from J, with 12 bases between. The germline gives CDR1 WSHSY, CDR2 SAAADI. The CDR3 coding sequence is TGCGCCAGCAGAACCAGGGGAGGGAACACTGAAGCTTTCTTT. It specifies CASRTRGGNTEAFF.

This clonotype was seen only a few times. The chain is built from TRBV7-8 and TRBJ2-1; D is unresolved. Per the germline V gene, CDR1 is SGHVS and CDR2 is FQNEAQ. The CDR3 loop spans 14 amino acids. Trimming took 0 bases from V and 6 from J, leaving 9 bases between them. The CDR3 DNA follows: TGTGCCAGCAGCTTAGCGCCCGCCGCCAATGAGCAGTTCTTC. Translation gives CASSLAPAANEQFF.

The chain joins TRBV19 to TRBJ1-1; 10 bases map to TRBD1. This CDR3 spans 15 amino acids. Per germline, CDR1 LNHDA and CDR2 SQIVND (reference sequence). V was pared by 9 bases and J by 5 bases, with 12 bases of the junction left unmatched. The CDR3 spells CASTTPTGGLTEAFF. The CDR3 DNA is TGTGCCAGCACTACCCCGACAGGGGGCTTGACTGAAGCTTTCTTT. Full variable domain (outside the CDR3, taken from reference TRBV19 and TRBJ1-1): DGGITQSPKYLFRKEGQNVTLSCEQNLNHDAMYWYRQDPGQGLRLIYYSQIVNDFQKGDIAEGYSVSREKKESFPLTVTSAQKNPTAFYLCASTTPTGGLTEAFFGQGTRLTVV.

This clonotype was counted between two and nine times. V usage is TRBV29-1 and J usage is TRBJ2-7; D might be TRBD1 (6 bases). The CDR3 covers 14 residues. The germline V gene encodes CDR1 SQVTM and CDR2 ANQGSEA. V lost 7 bases and J lost 2, with 18 bases in between. The CDR3 region is CSANYMGHPYEQYF. CDR3 sequence (DNA): TGCAGCGCGAACTACATGGGACATCCCTACGAGCAGTACTTC.

The chain employs TRBV6-1 and TRBJ2-7; D possibly matches TRBD1 or TRBD2 (6 bases each). Germline lookup yields CDR1 MNHNS and CDR2 SASEGT. V lost 7 bases, J lost 7 bases, and 23 bases lay in between. CDR3 size: 15 residues. CDR3 in amino acids: CASTENSRGAWEQYF. The DNA of the CDR3 is TGTGCCAGCACCGAAAACTCGAGGGGGGCCTGGGAGCAGTACTTC.

The V gene is TRBV27, the J gene TRBJ1-1; D is unresolved. The CDR3 contains 13 residues. Germline loops: CDR1 MNHEY, CDR2 SMNVEV (reference sequence). V was shortened by 3 bases and J by 5 bases, with 10 bases between the two germline ends. The CDR3 is CASSFEGRTEAFF. The CDR3 bases are TGTGCCAGCAGTTTTGAAGGTAGGACTGAAGCTTTCTTT.

This clonotype has just a few counts. This chain links TRBV5-1 with TRBJ2-2, with a weak D call TRBD2 (5 bases). The V end was cut by 4 bases, the J end by 3 bases, with 13 bases between. CDR1 and CDR2 (germline): SGHRS, YFSETQ. This CDR3 comprises 15 residues. The CDR3 sequence is CASSVLGRDTGELFF. The CDR3 DNA sequence: TGCGCCAGCAGCGTACTAGGTCGTGACACCGGGGAGCTGTTTTTT. The variable domain in full, completed from reference TRBV5-1 and TRBJ2-2, reads KAGVTQTPRYLIKTRGQQVTLSCSPISGHRSVSWYQQTPGQGLQFLFEYFSETQRNKGNFPGRFSGRQFSNSRSEMNVSTLELGDSALYLCASSVLGRDTGELFFGEGSRLTVL.

There are many counts of this clonotype. V gene TRBV7-9 combines with J gene TRBJ1-1; D perhaps matches TRBD1 (5 bases). The length of the CDR3 is 14 residues. CDR1 and CDR2 (germline): SEHNR, FQNEAQ (reference sequence). V was cut by 3 bases and J by 2 bases, with 10 bases left in between. CDR3 loop: CASSFTQANTEAFF. The CDR3 DNA is TGTGCCAGCAGCTTCACACAGGCAAACACTGAAGCTTTCTTT.